Listed below are T cell receptor beta chains from one sample, sequenced in a study of spatial heterogeneity in lung cancer. TCRdb re-derived calls from the 5' RACE reads in MiXCR, one entry per CDR3 protein. The top ten hold about 38% of the sample, which has around 87,000 distinct CDR3 sequences, approximately 12% seen once. The material sequenced was PBMCs, taken at surgery. The receptors originated from a male donor with early-stage non-small cell lung cancer. Each CDR3 is given with its conserved first and last residue.

V: TRBV5-1
J: TRBJ2-7
CDR3: CASSPGTSGVSHEQYF

V: TRBV20-1
J: TRBJ2-6
CDR3: CSARDYYRNSGANVLTF

V: TRBV20-1
J: TRBJ2-1
CDR3: CSAESVSSYNEQFF

V: TRBV12-3/TRBV12-4
J: TRBJ1-4
CDR3: CASSSTGESNEKLFF

V: TRBV9
J: TRBJ2-7
CDR3: CASSGQGAGYEQYF

V: TRBV7-2
J: TRBJ1-5
CDR3: CASSPNTGGYQPQHF

V: TRBV29-1
J: TRBJ2-3
CDR3: CSGLTGVGTDTQYF

V: TRBV20-1
J: TRBJ2-3
CDR3: CSARGPSSSTDTQYF

V: TRBV7-2
J: TRBJ2-6
CDR3: CASSSGSTLTF

V: TRBV9
J: TRBJ2-2
CDR3: CASSQGTSNTGELFF

V: TRBV18
J: TRBJ1-3
CDR3: CASSPGSGNTIYF

V: TRBV5-1
J: TRBJ2-2
CDR3: CASTTQANTGELFF

V: TRBV11-2
J: TRBJ1-1
CDR3: CASSFRGGGSDTEAFF

V: TRBV27
J: TRBJ2-3
CDR3: CASSFFPDSYTDTQYF

V: TRBV3-1
J: NA
CDR3: CASSPTRSTLSTDTQHF

V: TRBV7-2
J: TRBJ2-5
CDR3: CASSSRTSIAETQYF

V: TRBV7-3
J: TRBJ2-1
CDR3: CASSPEVTSGLAGVPIHYEQFF

V: TRBV2
J: TRBJ1-5
CDR3: CASSEDGGQPQHF

V: TRBV7-8
J: TRBJ2-2
CDR3: CASSFSANTGELFF

V: TRBV6-2/TRBV6-3
J: TRBJ1-1
CDR3: CASSPGTGGAEAFF

V: TRBV20-1
J: TRBJ2-5
CDR3: CSAKTEETQYF

V: TRBV6-5
J: TRBJ2-3
CDR3: CASTSEITDTQYF